Listed below are T cell receptor beta chains from one sample, sequenced in a study of cytotoxic CD8 clonotypes in ibrutinib-treated CLL. The method was immunoSEQ multiplex PCR; TCRdb's version includes in-frame clones alone and lacks a portion of them. The table includes about 130,000 clones, approximately 83% detected once. The sample was PBMCs, taken after 24 months of ibrutinib treatment. The receptors were gathered from a human donor with chronic lymphocytic leukemia. Both conserved end residues are part of each CDR3. D genes are given only for firm matches. Size is omitted from some rows. Given values are once, few, many or a class for expanded clones.

D gene | J gene | V gene | clone size | CDR3 DNA | CDR3 protein
. | TRBJ1-3 | TRBV18 | . | TGTGCCAGCTCACCTGTTGAAAGCTCTGGAAACACCATATATTTT | CASSPVESSGNTIYF
. | TRBJ2-3 | TRBV5-4 | . | TGTGCCAGCAGCTTGGCCCGCGTGGGGGTGGGCACAGATACGCAGTATTTT | CASSLARVGVGTDTQYF
. | TRBJ2-2 | TRBV7-7 | . | TGTGCTAGCAGCTTAGAGGTTAGCGGCCACACCGGGGAGCTGTTTTTT | CASSLEVSGHTGELFF
. | TRBJ2-7 | TRBV18 | . | TGTGCCAGCTCACCAAAAACACCGGGGCTACTTTCCTACGAGCAGTACTTC | CASSPKTPGLLSYEQYF
TRBD1 | TRBJ1-1 | TRBV28 | . | TGTGCCAGCAGTCTACAGGGGGGGAACACTGAAGCTTTCTTT | CASSLQGGNTEAFF
. | TRBJ1-2 | TRBV10-3 | . | TGTGCCATCAGTATGGGAGATATAGGGGGATATGGCTACACCTTC | CAISMGDIGGYGYTF
. | TRBJ1-1 | TRBV19 | . | TGTGCCAGTAGTAGGTTAATGAACACTGAAGCTTTCTTT | CASSRLMNTEAFF
TRBD2 | TRBJ2-5 | TRBV7-6 | . | TGTGCCAGCAGCTTAGGTCCGGCGGGGGGGCCAGAGACCCAGTACTTC | CASSLGPAGGPETQYF
. | TRBJ1-2 | TRBV14 | . | TGTGCCAGCAGCCCGGAGGACGTCTGGGATGGCTACACCTTC | CASSPEDVWDGYTF
TRBD1 | TRBJ1-2 | TRBV25-1 | . | TGTGCCAGCAGTGAAACGCGGACAGGGAGTGGCTACACCTTC | CASSETRTGSGYTF
. | TRBJ1-1 | TRBV28 | once | TGTGCCAGCAGTTCGCTGGGGGAAGCTTTCTTT | CASSSLGEAFF
TRBD2 | TRBJ2-7 | TRBV7-2 | . | TGTGCCAGCACCCGTGGCGGGGGGGCCGGGGAGCAGTACTTC | CASTRGGGAGEQYF
. | TRBJ2-1 | TRBV7-9 | . | TGTGCCAGCAGCGGGGGACTCCTGAATGAGCAGTTCTTC | CASSGGLLNEQFF
TRBD1 | TRBJ2-7 | TRBV5-4 | few | TGTGCCAGCAGCACGGCAGGGGGATACGAGCAGTACTTC | CASSTAGGYEQYF
TRBD2 | TRBJ2-6 | TRBV7-2 | . | TGTGCCAGCAGCTCCACTAGCGGGGGGAGCTCTGGGGCCAACGTCCTGACTTTC | CASSSTSGGSSGANVLTF
. | TRBJ2-1 | TRBV6-5 | . | TGTGCCAGCAGTTACGATCCGAGGGGGGGGCAGTTCTTC | CASSYDPRGGQFF
TRBD2 | TRBJ2-1 | TRBV28 | . | TGTGCCAGCATCCTCCTCCTAGCGGGAGGGCGAAATGAGCAGTTCTTC | CASILLLAGGRNEQFF
. | TRBJ1-2 | TRBV28 | . | TGTGCCAGCAGTTCCCTCCGGGGGGTGAGTGGCTACACCTTC | CASSSLRGVSGYTF
. | TRBJ1-6 | TRBV19 | few | TGTGCCAGTAGTCGAGAGGGTTATTCACCCCTCCACTTT | CASSREGYSPLHF
. | TRBJ1-2 | TRBV18 | once | TGTGCCAGCTCACCACGTTCAGGGAACTATGGCTACACCTTC | CASSPRSGNYGYTF
TRBD1 | TRBJ2-1 | TRBV7-2 | . | TGTGCCAGCAGCATCACAGGGGTCAATGAGCAGTTCTTC | CASSITGVNEQFF
TRBD1 | TRBJ1-2 | TRBV5-4 | . | TGTGCCAGCAGAAGCCAGGGGGGAGATGGCTACACCTTC | CASRSQGGDGYTF
. | TRBJ1-2 | TRBV7-9 | few | TGTGCCAGCAGCCCAAGGGACGGAAACTATGGCTACACCTTC | CASSPRDGNYGYTF
TRBD1 | TRBJ1-6 | TRBV2 | . | TGTGCCAGCAGTGAACACGGACAGGGTCCAGCACCCCTCCACTTT | CASSEHGQGPAPLHF
. | TRBJ1-5 | TRBV6-1 | . | TGTGCCAGCACCCCGGCAGGGGTTCAGCCCCAGCATTTT | CASTPAGVQPQHF
TRBD1 | TRBJ1-5 | TRBV2 | . | TGTGCCAGCAGTGCACAGGGGGTCGGCAATCAGCCCCAGCATTTT | CASSAQGVGNQPQHF
. | TRBJ2-1 | TRBV7-9 | . | TGTGCCAGCAGCTTTTCCGGGAGCGCAGACTACAATGAGCAGTTCTTC | CASSFSGSADYNEQFF
. | TRBJ2-5 | TRBV5-8 | . | TGTGCCAGCAGTAAAGAAGAGACCCAGTACTTC | CASSKEETQYF
. | TRBJ2-7 | TRBV9 | . | TGTGCCAGCAGCGTTACAGCGTCTGCCTACGAGCAGTACTTC | CASSVTASAYEQYF
. | TRBJ1-6 | TRBV13 | . | TGTGCCAGCAGCTTAAGTCGACAGAATCTAGGTTCACCCCTCCACTTT | CASSLSRQNLGSPLHF
. | TRBJ1-4 | TRBV7-2 | . | TGTGCCAGCAGCTTCTCAGGGCTAGCTAATGAAAAACTGTTTTTT | CASSFSGLANEKLFF
TRBD2 | TRBJ2-3 | TRBV27 | few | TGTGCCAGCAGTTCAGCGGGAGGGGCAGATACGCAGTATTTT | CASSSAGGADTQYF
TRBD1 | TRBJ1-1 | TRBV19 | . | TGTGCCAGTATCAGGGGGGGGCTATCGGTGACTGAAGCTTTCTTT | CASIRGGLSVTEAFF
. | TRBJ1-4 | TRBV4-3 | . | TGCGCCAGCACACGGGGGGGGGCCCGGTTAAATGAAAAACTGTTTTTT | CASTRGGARLNEKLFF
. | TRBJ1-4 | TRBV19 | . | TGTGCCAGTAGTGTCACCTTGACTAATGAAAAACTGTTTTTT | CASSVTLTNEKLFF
TRBD1 | TRBJ2-7 | TRBV10-1 | . | TGCGCCAGCAGTGATGAACCTCCGGGACAGGGATCTTATCGGTCCTACGAGCAGTACTTC | CASSDEPPGQGSYRSYEQYF
. | TRBJ2-3 | TRBV7-2 | once | TGTGCCAGCAGCTTATCAGATACGCAGTATTTT | CASSLSDTQYF
. | TRBJ2-7 | TRBV28 | . | TGTGCCAGCAGACCTCTGACAGTCGGCTCCTACGAGCAGTACTTC | CASRPLTVGSYEQYF
TRBD1 | TRBJ2-7 | TRBV5-1 | few | TGCGCCAGCACACCGGCAGGGACAGCCAACCACGAGCAGTACTTC | CASTPAGTANHEQYF
. | TRBJ1-1 | TRBV18 | . | TGTGCCAGCTCACTAAACAGAGGGCACACTGAAGCTTTCTTT | CASSLNRGHTEAFF
. | TRBJ2-2 | TRBV5-1 | once | TGCGCCAGCAGCGTTACAGGGACCGGGGAGCTGTTTTTT | CASSVTGTGELFF
TRBD1 | TRBJ1-1 | TRBV18 | . | TGTGCCAGCTCATTCTGGCGACAGGGGGCCGGCACTGAAGCTTTCTTT | CASSFWRQGAGTEAFF
TRBD2 | TRBJ2-1 | TRBV5-4 | once | TGTGCCAGCAGCTCCGGGACTAGCGGGAGACTGTACAATGAGCAGTTCTTC | CASSSGTSGRLYNEQFF
. | TRBJ2-1 | TRBV7-2 | . | TGTGCCAGCAGCCCGGACAGTACGGGTTCCTACAATGAGCAGTTCTTC | CASSPDSTGSYNEQFF
. | TRBJ2-7 | TRBV20-1 | . | TGCAGTGCTAGAGATGGAAGGGGCCAGTACTTC | CSARDGRGQYF
TRBD1 | TRBJ1-1 | TRBV28 | once | TGTGCCAGCAGTCCGGGACAGGGGAGAAGAGACACTGAAGCTTTCTTT | CASSPGQGRRDTEAFF
TRBD2 | TRBJ2-1 | TRBV9 | . | TGTGCCAGCAGCGCGAGCGGGGGGGGCTACAATGAGCAGTTCTTC | CASSASGGGYNEQFF
. | TRBJ1-6 | TRBV13 | . | TGTGCCAGCAGCTTTTCGGGGGACCCCTATAATTCACCCCTCCACTTT | CASSFSGDPYNSPLHF
. | TRBJ1-5 | TRBV5-1 | . | TGCGCCAGCAGCACGGGCCCTGGGGTTAGGGAGCCCCAGCATTTT | CASSTGPGVREPQHF
. | TRBJ1-2 | TRBV29-1 | few | TGCAGCGTTGCGACAGACCCGAACTATGGCTACACCTTC | CSVATDPNYGYTF
. | TRBJ2-1 | TRBV5-1 | . | TGCGCCAGCAGCTTGTTGAGGACAGAAGGTGAGCAGTTCTTC | CASSLLRTEGEQFF
. | TRBJ1-1 | TRBV19 | . | TGTGCCAGTAGTATGGCCTTCAACACTGAAGCTTTCTTT | CASSMAFNTEAFF
. | TRBJ2-1 | TRBV15 | . | TGTGCCACCAGCAGCTTAAGACAGTCTCGCTCCTACAATGAGCAGTTCTTC | CATSSLRQSRSYNEQFF
. | TRBJ2-3 | TRBV21-1 | . | TGTGCCAGCAGCAACAGGACTACTGCCTCAGTGGGGACAGATACGCAGTATTTT | CASSNRTTASVGTDTQYF
TRBD2 | TRBJ2-7 | TRBV5-4 | . | TGTGCCAGCAGCCCTGGGGTAGCGGGACGCTACGAGCAGTACTTC | CASSPGVAGRYEQYF